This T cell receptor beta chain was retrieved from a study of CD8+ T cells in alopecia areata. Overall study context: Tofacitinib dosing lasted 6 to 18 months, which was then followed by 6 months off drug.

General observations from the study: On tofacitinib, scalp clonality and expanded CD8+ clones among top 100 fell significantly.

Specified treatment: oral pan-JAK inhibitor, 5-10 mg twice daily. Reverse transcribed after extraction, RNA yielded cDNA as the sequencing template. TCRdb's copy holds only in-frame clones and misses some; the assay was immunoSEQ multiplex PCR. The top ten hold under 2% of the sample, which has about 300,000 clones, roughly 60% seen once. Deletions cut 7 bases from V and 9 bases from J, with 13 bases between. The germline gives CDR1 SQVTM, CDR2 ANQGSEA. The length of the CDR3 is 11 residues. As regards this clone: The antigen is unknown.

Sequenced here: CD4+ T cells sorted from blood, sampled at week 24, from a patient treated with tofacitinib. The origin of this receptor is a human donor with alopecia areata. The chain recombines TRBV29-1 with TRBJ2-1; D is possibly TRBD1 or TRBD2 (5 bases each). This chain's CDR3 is CSATRGVEQFF. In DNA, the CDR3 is TGCAGCGCCACTAGGGGTGTTGAGCAGTTCTTC.